The T cell receptor (beta chain) described here comes from a study of post-analysis software for immune sequencing data. Germline V lookup: CDR1 SGHTA, CDR2 FQGNSA. The V end was cut by 5 bases, the J end by 1 base, with 12 bases between. This CDR3 is built from 14 residues. Regarding the study as a whole: Controls had lower frequencies than patients of 4 or 5 TRBV segments, which included TRBV5-6, TRBV5-1 and TRBV20-1.

Researchers reported that TCR beta cDNA libraries carried unique molecular identifiers. MiXCR, run by TCRdb on the PCR reads, gives a single entry per CDR3 protein. The sample contains roughly 580,000 distinct CDR3 sequences, 44% of which appear only once. A remark on this clonotype: The antigen remains undetermined.

The sequence was collected from a girl aged 5 to 17 with multiple sclerosis. The sequenced material came from blood. This chain links TRBV7-2 with TRBJ2-7; tentative D call: TRBD1 (5 bases). The CDR3 protein is CASSPGQQSYEQYF. The CDR3 DNA follows: TGTGCCAGCAGCCCCGGACAACAATCCTACGAGCAGTACTTC. The full variable domain, completed using reference TRBV7-2 and TRBJ2-7, is GAGVSQSPSNKVTEKGKDVELRCDPISGHTALYWYRQSLGQGLEFLIYFQGNSAPDKSGLPSDRFSAERTGGSVSTLTIQRTQQEDSAVYLCASSPGQQSYEQYFGPGTRLTVT.